This TCR beta chain originates from a study of T cell responses to AZD1222 COVID-19 vaccine. Study-wide points: Unmutated variant regions are reportedly the target of nearly half of TCRs that are spike-specific. The peak T cell response came first, and repertoires were sampled only after it. Females outnumbered males among donors, who were mostly white British; clonal diversity was possibly underestimated. The span of vaccine-associated CD4 TCRs extended across spike, with dominance at 160-218 and 743-854.

TCRdb's table, derived via immunoSEQ multiplex PCR, lists solely in-frame clones and lacks some. The sample lists 75,000 to 100,000 clones, 86% occurring once. On this clone itself: Its target is unknown.

The source material was peripheral blood, sampled on day 0 of AZD1222 vaccination. This clonotype was sampled from an adult in good health.

The CDR3 is CASSLSHSGVTEAFF. CDR3 in DNA: TGTGCCAGCAGCTTGAGCCACTCAGGGGTTACTGAAGCTTTCTTT. The chain combines TRBV5-5 with TRBJ1-1, with a tentative D call TRBD1 (6 bases). V lost 1 base, J lost 5 bases, and 15 bases lay in between. The V gene's germline CDR1 is SGHKS and CDR2 YYEKEE (reference sequence). The CDR3 has 15 residues.